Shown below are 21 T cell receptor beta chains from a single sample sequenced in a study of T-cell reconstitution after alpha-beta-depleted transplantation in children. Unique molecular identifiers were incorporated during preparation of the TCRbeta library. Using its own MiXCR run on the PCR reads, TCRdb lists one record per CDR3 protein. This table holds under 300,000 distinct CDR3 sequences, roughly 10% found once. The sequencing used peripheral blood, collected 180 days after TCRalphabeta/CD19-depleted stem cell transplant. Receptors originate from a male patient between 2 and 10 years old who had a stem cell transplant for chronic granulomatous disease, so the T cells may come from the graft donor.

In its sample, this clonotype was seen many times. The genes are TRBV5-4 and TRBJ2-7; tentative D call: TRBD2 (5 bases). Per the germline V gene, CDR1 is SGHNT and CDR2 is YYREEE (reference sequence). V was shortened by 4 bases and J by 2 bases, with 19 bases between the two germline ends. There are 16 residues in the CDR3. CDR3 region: CASSPSPGIGPYEQYF. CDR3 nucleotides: TGTGCCAGCAGCCCTTCACCCGGGATCGGCCCCTACGAGCAGTACTTC.

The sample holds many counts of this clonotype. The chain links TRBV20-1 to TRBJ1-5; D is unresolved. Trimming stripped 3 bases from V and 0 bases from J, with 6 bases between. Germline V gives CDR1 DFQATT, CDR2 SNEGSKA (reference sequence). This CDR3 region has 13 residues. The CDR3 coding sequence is TGCAGTGCTAGTAGGTATAGCAATCAGCCCCAGCATTTT. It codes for CSASRYSNQPQHF.

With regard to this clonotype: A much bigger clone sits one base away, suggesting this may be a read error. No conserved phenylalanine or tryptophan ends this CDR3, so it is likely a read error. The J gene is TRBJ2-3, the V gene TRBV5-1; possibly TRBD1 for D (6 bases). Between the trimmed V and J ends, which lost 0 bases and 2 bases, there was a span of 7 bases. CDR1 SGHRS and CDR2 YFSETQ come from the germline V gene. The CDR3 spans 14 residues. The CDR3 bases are TGCGCCAGCAGCTTGGTGGGGGCCACAGATACGCAGTATTCT. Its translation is CASSLVGATDTQYS.

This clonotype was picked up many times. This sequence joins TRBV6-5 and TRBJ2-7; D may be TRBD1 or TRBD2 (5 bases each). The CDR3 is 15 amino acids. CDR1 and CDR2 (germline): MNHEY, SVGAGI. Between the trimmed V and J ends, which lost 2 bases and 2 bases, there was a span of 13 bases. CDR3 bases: TGTGCCAGCAGTTACCGGGACGGCGCTACCTACGAGCAGTACTTC. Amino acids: CASSYRDGATYEQYF.

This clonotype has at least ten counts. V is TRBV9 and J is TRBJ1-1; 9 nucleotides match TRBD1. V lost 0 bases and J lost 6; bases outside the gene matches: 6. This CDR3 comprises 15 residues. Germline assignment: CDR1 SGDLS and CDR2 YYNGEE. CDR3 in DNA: TGTGCCAGCAGCGTAGAACCCCGGACAGGGGCTGAAGCTTTCTTT. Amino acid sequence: CASSVEPRTGAEAFF.

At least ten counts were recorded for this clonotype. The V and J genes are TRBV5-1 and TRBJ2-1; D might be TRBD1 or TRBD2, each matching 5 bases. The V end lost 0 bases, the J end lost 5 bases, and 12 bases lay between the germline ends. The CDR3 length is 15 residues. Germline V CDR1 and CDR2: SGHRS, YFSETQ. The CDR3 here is CASSLGLLGDNEQFF. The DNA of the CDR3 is TGCGCCAGCAGCTTGGGGCTTTTGGGGGACAATGAGCAGTTCTTC.

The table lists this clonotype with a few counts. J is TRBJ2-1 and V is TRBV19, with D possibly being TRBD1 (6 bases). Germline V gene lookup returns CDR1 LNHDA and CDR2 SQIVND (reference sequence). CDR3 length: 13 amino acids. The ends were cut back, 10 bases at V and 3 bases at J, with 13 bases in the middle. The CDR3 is CATNQGSYNEQFF. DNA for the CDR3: TGTGCCACCAATCAGGGGAGCTACAATGAGCAGTTCTTC.

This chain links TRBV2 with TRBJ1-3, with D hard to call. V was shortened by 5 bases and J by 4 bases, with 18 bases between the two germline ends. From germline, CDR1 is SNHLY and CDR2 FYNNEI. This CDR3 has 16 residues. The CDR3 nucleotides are TGTGCCAGCAGTCCCCATCCGACAAAGGGAGGAAACACCATATATTTT. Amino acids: CASSPHPTKGGNTIYF.

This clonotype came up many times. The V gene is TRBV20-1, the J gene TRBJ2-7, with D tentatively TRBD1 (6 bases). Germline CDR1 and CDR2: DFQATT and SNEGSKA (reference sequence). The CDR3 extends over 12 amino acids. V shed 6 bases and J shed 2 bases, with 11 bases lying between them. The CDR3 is CSASRDTYEQYF. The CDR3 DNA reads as TGCAGTGCAAGCCGGGACACCTACGAGCAGTACTTC.

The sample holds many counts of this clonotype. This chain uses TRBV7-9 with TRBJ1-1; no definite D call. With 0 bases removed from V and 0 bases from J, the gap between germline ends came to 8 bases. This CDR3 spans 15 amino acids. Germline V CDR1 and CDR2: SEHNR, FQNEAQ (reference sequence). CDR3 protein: CASSLAGIMNTEAFF. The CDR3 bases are TGTGCCAGCAGCTTAGCGGGGATCATGAACACTGAAGCTTTCTTT.

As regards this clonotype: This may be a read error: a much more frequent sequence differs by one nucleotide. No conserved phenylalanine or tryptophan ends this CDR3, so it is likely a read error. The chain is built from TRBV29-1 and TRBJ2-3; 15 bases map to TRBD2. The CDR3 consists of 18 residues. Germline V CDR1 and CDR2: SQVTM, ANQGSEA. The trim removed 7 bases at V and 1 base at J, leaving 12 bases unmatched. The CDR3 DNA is TGCAGCGCTCTCCTGGGACTAGCGGGAGGTTTTGGCACAGATACGCAGTATTAT. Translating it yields CSALLGLAGGFGTDTQYY.

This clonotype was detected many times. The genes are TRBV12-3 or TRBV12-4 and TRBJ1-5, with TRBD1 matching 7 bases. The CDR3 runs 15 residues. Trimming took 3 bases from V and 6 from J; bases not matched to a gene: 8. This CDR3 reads CASSFSDRDRQPQHF. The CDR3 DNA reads TGTGCCAGCAGTTTTAGCGACAGGGACCGTCAGCCCCAGCATTTT.

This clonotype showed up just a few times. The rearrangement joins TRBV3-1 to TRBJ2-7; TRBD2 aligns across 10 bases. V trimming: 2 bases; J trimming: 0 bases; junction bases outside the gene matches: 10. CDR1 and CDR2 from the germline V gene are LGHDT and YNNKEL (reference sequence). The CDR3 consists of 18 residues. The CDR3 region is CASSQSRELAGDSYEQYF. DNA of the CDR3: TGTGCCAGCAGCCAAAGTCGGGAGCTAGCGGGGGACTCCTACGAGCAGTACTTC.

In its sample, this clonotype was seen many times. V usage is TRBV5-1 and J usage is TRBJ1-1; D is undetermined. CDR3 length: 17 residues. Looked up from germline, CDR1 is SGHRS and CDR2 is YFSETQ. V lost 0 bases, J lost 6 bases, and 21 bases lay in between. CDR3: CASSLAGPNPPWPEAFF. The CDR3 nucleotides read TGCGCCAGCAGCTTGGCCGGGCCCAACCCGCCTTGGCCTGAAGCTTTCTTT.

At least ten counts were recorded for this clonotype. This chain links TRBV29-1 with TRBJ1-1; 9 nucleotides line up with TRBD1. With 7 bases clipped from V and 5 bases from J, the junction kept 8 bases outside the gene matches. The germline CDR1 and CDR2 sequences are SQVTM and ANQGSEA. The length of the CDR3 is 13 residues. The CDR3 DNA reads TGCAGCGCTGGGGACAGGGTAGAGACTGAAGCTTTCTTT. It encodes CSAGDRVETEAFF.

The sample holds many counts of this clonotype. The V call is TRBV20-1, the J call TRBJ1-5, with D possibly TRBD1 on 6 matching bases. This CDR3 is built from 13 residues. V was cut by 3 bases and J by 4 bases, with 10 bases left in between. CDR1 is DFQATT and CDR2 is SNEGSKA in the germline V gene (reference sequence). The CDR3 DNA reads TGCAGTGCTAGCCCAGGGGTAAATCAGCCCCAGCATTTT. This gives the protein CSASPGVNQPQHF.

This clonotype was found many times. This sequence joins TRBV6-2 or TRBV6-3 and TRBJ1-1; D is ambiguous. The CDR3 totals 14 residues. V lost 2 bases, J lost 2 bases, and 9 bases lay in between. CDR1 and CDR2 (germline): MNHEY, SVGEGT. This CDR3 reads CASSYPARNTEAFF. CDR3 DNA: TGTGCCAGCAGTTACCCAGCCAGAAACACTGAAGCTTTCTTT.

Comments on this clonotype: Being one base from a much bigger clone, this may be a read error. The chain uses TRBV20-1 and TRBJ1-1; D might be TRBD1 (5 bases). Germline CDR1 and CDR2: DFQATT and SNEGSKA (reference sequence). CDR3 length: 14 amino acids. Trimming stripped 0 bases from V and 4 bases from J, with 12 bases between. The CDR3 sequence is CSARDRVGATEAFF. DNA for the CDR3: TGCAGTGCTAGAGATAGGGTTGGGGCCACTGAAGCTTTCTTT.

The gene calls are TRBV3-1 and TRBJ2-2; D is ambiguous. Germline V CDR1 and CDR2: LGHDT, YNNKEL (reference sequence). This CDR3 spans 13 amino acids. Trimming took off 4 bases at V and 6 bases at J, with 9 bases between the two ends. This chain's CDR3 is CASSPPGAGELFF. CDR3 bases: TGTGCCAGCAGCCCTCCTGGGGCCGGGGAGCTGTTTTTT.

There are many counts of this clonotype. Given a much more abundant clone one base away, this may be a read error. The DNA of the CDR3 is TGTGCCAGCAGTTACCGCGGGGAGCTGTTTTTT. It yields the protein CASSYRGELFF. The V call is TRBV12-3 or TRBV12-4, the J call TRBJ2-2; no firm D call. This CDR3 has 11 residues. Trimming left V 4 bases short and J 7 bases short, with 4 bases between.

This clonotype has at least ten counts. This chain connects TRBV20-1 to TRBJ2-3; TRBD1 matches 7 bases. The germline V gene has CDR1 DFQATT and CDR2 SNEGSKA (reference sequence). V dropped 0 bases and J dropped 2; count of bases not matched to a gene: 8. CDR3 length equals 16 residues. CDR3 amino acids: CSARDARGPSTDTQYF. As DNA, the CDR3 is TGCAGTGCTAGAGATGCGAGGGGGCCTTCCACAGATACGCAGTATTTT.